Here is one T cell receptor beta chain with its context. Its antigen is currently unknown. This CDR3 has 14 amino acids. The V end was cut by 7 bases, the J end by 0 bases, with 10 bases between. Germline lookup yields CDR1 SNHLY and CDR2 FYNNEI. These data come from a study of cytomegalovirus exposure and HLA in healthy donors. General study findings and limits: Specificity for CMV antigens was confirmed in vitro for three of the CMV-associated chains. Among TCR sequences, most were rare, though some public TCRs appeared in many donors.

Libraries were prepared by immunoSEQ multiplex PCR; TCRdb keeps only in-frame clonotypes and omits some of them. This sample has some 90,000 clones, with around nine tenths found just once. The source is a woman aged 25-40 years in good health and CMV-seronegative. This chain links TRBV2 with TRBJ2-1; D is ambiguous. Sequencing was carried out using PBMCs. The CDR3: CASTPPSSYNEQFF. DNA for the CDR3: TGTGCCAGCACCCCCCCCAGCTCCTACAATGAGCAGTTCTTC.